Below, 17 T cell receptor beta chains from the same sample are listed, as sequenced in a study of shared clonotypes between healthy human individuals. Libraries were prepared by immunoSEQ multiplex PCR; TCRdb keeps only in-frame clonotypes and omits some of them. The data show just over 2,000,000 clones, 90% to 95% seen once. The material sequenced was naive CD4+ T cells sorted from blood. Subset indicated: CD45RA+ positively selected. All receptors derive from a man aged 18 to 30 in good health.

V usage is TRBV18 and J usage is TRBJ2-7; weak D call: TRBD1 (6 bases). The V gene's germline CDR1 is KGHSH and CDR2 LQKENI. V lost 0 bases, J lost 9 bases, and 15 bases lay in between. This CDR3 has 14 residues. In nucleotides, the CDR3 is TGTGCCAGCTCACCACCGGGACACGGCTATAGGCAGTACTTC. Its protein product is CASSPPGHGYRQYF.

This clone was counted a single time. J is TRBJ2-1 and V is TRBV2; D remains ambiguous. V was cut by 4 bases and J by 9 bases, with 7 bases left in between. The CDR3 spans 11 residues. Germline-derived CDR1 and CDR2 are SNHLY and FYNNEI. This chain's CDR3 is CASSAGFEQFF. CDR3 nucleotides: TGTGCCAGCAGTGCCGGATTTGAGCAGTTCTTC.

The DNA of the CDR3 is TGTGCCAGCAGTCCTTCCGGGCTTTACTACGAGCAGTACTTC. Translation gives CASSPSGLYYEQYF. The chain carries TRBV28 and TRBJ2-7; D gene ambiguous. The CDR3 extends over 14 amino acids. The germline V gene encodes CDR1 MDHEN and CDR2 SYDVKM. Trimming left V 5 bases short and J 3 bases short, with 14 bases between.

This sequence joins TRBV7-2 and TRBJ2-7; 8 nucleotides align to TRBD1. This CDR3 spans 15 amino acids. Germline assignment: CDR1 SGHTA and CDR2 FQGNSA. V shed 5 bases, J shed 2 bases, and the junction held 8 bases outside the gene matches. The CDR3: CASSLPGTGPYEQYF. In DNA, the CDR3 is TGTGCCAGCAGCCTACCCGGGACAGGCCCCTACGAGCAGTACTTC.

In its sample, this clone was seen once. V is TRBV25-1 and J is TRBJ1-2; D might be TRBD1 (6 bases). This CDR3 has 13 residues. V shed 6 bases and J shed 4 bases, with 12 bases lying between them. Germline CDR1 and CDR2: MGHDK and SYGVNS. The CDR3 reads CASSSRQVYGYTF. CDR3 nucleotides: TGTGCCAGCAGCTCCAGACAGGTCTATGGCTACACCTTC.

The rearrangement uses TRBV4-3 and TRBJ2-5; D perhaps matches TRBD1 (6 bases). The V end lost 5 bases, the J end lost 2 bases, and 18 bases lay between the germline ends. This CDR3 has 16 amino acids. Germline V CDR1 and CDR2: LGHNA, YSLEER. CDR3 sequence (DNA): TGCGCCAGCAGCTTACAGGGTACACTCTCTCAAGAGACCCAGTACTTC. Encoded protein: CASSLQGTLSQETQYF.

Here the CDR3 reads CASSTRATAQETQYF. The CDR3 region has the DNA TGTGCCAGCTCTACCAGGGCGACAGCCCAAGAGACCCAGTACTTC. The rearrangement links TRBV18 to TRBJ2-5; D perhaps matches TRBD1 (5 bases). Germline V CDR1 and CDR2: KGHSH, LQKENI. The CDR3 runs 15 residues. Trimming shortened V by 6 bases and J by 1 base, and 15 bases separated the two germline ends.

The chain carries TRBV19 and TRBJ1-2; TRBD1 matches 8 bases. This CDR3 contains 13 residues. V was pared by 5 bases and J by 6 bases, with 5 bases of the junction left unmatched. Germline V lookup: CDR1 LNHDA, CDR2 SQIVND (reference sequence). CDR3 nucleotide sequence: TGTGCCAGTAGTCCGGACAGGGTCGATGGCTACACCTTC. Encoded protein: CASSPDRVDGYTF.

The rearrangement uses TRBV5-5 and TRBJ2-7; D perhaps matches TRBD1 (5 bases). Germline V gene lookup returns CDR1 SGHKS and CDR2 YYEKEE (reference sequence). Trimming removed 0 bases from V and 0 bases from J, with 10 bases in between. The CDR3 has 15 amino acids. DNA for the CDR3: TGTGCCAGCAGCTTGGAAGGGGCGTTCTCCTACGAGCAGTACTTC. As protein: CASSLEGAFSYEQYF.

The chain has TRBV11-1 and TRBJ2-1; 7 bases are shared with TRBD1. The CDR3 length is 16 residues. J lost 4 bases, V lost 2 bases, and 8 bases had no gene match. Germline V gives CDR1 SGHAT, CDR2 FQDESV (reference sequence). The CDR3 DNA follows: TGTGCCAGCAGCTTATCGACCGGGACAGAATACAATGAGCAGTTCTTC. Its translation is CASSLSTGTEYNEQFF.

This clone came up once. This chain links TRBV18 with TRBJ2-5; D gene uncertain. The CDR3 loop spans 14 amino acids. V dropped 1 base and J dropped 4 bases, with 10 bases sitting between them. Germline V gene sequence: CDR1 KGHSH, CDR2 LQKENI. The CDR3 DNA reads TGTGCCAGCTCACCACTACCCGGGCGAGAGACCCAGTACTTC. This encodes CASSPLPGRETQYF. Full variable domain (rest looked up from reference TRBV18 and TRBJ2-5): NAGVMQNPRHLVRRRGQEARLRCSPMKGHSHVYWYRQLPEEGLKFMVYLQKENIIDESGMPKERFSAEFPKEGPSILRIQQVVRGDSAAYFCASSPLPGRETQYFGPGTRLLVL.

The CDR3, as DNA: TGTGCCACCAGCAGAGGAGAGTCGGGTAATATTGGGAATCAGCCCCAGCATTTT. Translating it yields CATSRGESGNIGNQPQHF. This chain uses TRBV15 with TRBJ1-5; no firm D call. The CDR3 runs 18 residues. Trimming cost V 1 base and J 4 bases, with 20 bases left between them. In germline, CDR1 is LNHNV, CDR2 YYDKDF (reference sequence).

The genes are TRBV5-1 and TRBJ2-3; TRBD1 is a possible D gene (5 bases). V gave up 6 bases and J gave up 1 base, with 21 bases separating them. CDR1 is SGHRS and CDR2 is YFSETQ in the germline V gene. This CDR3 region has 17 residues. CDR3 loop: CASTPSVQEWGTDTQYF. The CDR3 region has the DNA TGCGCCAGCACCCCCTCGGTACAGGAATGGGGCACAGATACGCAGTATTTT.

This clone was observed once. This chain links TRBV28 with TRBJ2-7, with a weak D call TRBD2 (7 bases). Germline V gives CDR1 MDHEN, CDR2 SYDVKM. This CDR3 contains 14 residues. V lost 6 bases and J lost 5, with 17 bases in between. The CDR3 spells CASREDQGRDEQYF. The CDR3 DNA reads TGTGCCAGCAGGGAGGATCAGGGGAGGGACGAGCAGTACTTC.

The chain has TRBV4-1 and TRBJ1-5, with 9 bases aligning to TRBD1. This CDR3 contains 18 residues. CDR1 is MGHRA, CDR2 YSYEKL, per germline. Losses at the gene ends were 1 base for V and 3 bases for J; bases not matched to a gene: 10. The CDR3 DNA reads TGCGCCAGCAGCCAAGCCAAAATACAGGGGGCGTTCAATCAGCCCCAGCATTTT. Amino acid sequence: CASSQAKIQGAFNQPQHF.

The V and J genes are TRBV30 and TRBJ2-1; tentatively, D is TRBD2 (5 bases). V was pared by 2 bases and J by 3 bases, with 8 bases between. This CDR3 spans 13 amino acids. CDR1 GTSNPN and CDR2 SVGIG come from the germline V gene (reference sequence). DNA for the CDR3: TGTGCCTGGAGTCTTAGCGTCTACAATGAGCAGTTCTTC. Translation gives CAWSLSVYNEQFF.

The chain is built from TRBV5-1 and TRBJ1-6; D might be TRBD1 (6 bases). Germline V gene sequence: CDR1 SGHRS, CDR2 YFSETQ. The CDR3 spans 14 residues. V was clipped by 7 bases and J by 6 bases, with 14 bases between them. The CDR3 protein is CASARGGSNSPLHF. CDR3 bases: TGCGCCAGCGCCAGGGGCGGTAGTAATTCACCCCTCCACTTT.